These 27 T cell receptor beta chains originate from one sample sequenced in a study of T cell repertoires in cytomegalovirus infection. TCRdb re-called the reads with MiXCR, one entry per CDR3 protein. Among about 920,000 distinct CDR3 sequences, about a third were seen once, and the ten largest hold roughly 13%. Their recognized antigens are unknown. Sequences were derived from cultured CD8+ T cells from PBMCs, sampled from culture after CMV antigen stimulation. Receptors originate from a human donor in good health (CMV status not recorded). Some clones in this sample may be carry-over from other donors' samples.

There are a few counts of this clonotype. The chain is built from TRBV7-2 and TRBJ2-5; D tentatively fits TRBD1 or TRBD2 (6 bases each). Deletions cut 1 base from V and 5 bases from J, with 14 bases between. The CDR3 consists of 15 residues. Germline CDR1 SGHTA, CDR2 FQGNSA. This CDR3 reads CASSLGGGQEETQYF. In DNA, the CDR3 is TGTGCCAGCAGCTTAGGAGGGGGGCAGGAGGAGACCCAGTACTTC.

The chain recombines TRBV7-2 with TRBJ1-1, with D tentatively TRBD1 (5 bases). V lost 6 bases to trimming and J lost 4 bases, with 18 bases between them. Germline loops: CDR1 SGHTA, CDR2 FQGNSA. The CDR3 extends over 15 amino acids. The CDR3 region is CASRRMRAGGTEAFF. In nucleotides, the CDR3 is TGTGCCAGCAGGCGCATGAGGGCGGGGGGCACTGAAGCTTTCTTT.

This clonotype was seen only a few times. V usage is TRBV29-1 and J usage is TRBJ1-1; possible D gene TRBD1, 5 bases. The CDR3 totals 12 residues. Trimming cost V 4 bases and J 4 bases, with 10 bases left between them. The V gene's germline CDR1 is SQVTM and CDR2 ANQGSEA. CDR3 loop: CSVATRATEAFF. CDR3 DNA sequence: TGCAGCGTTGCCACCAGGGCCACTGAAGCTTTCTTT.

The V and J genes are TRBV3-1 and TRBJ1-6; D is ambiguous. Germline CDR1 reads LGHDT; CDR2 reads YNNKEL (reference sequence). With 0 bases removed from V and 5 bases from J, the gap between germline ends came to 8 bases. CDR3 length equals 15 residues. This CDR3 is CASSQDLLHNSPLHF. The CDR3 region has the DNA TGTGCCAGCAGCCAAGACCTTCTGCATAATTCACCCCTCCACTTT.

This clonotype has a single count. At one end, the junction sequence differs from germline, possibly due to a read error. This sequence joins TRBV7-8 and TRBJ2-7, with 12 nucleotides matching TRBD2. There are 16 residues in the CDR3. Germline V CDR1 and CDR2: SGHVS, FQNEAQ. CDR3 coding DNA: TGTGCCAACAGCTTACCCGCTAGCGGGGGGGCCAACGAGCAGTACTTC. Its translation: CANSLPASGGANEQYF. Full variable domain (rest looked up from reference TRBV7-8 and TRBJ2-7): GAGVSQSPRYKVAKRGQDVALRCDPISGHVSLFWYQQALGQGPEFLTYFQNEAQLDKSGLPSDRFFAERPEGSVSTLKIQRTQQEDSAVYLCANSLPASGGANEQYFGPGTRLTVT.

This clonotype was seen a handful of times. The chain has TRBV7-9 and TRBJ2-3; D unresolved. The CDR3 runs to 15 residues. The V and J ends lost 1 base and 2 bases respectively, with 10 bases between them. The V gene's germline CDR1 is SEHNR and CDR2 FQNEAQ (reference sequence). In DNA form, the CDR3 reads TGTGCCAGCAGCTTAGTTTGGAGCCTCACAGATACGCAGTATTTT. It translates to CASSLVWSLTDTQYF.

This clonotype was picked up a small number of times. The gene calls are TRBV27 and TRBJ2-1; 7 bases align to TRBD1. V was pared by 5 bases and J by 9 bases, with 4 bases of the junction left unmatched. Germline CDR1 MNHEY, CDR2 SMNVEV (reference sequence). The CDR3 loop spans 12 amino acids. The CDR3: CASSTTGSEQFF. The CDR3 bases are TGTGCCAGCAGTACGACAGGGAGTGAGCAGTTCTTC.

The chain employs TRBV5-6 and TRBJ1-5, with D uncertain. The CDR3 contains 15 residues. V dropped 1 base and J dropped 6 bases, with 14 bases sitting between them. CDR1 is SGHDT, CDR2 YYEEEE, per germline. CDR3 nucleotide sequence: TGTGCCAGCAGCTTGAAAAGGGAAGTCGGTCAGCCCCAGCATTTT. This sequence encodes CASSLKREVGQPQHF.

This chain joins TRBV2 and TRBJ1-2; 7 nucleotides match TRBD1. This CDR3 comprises 18 residues. Trimming took 6 bases from V and 4 from J; bases not matched to a gene: 20. Looked up from germline, CDR1 is SNHLY and CDR2 is FYNNEI. The CDR3, as DNA: TGTGCCAGCAGAGTAAGACTCCCCTCGGGAGAGGGGGCCTATGGCTACACCTTC. Translation gives CASRVRLPSGEGAYGYTF.

This clonotype was observed a few times. The chain links TRBV12-3 or TRBV12-4 to TRBJ1-2, with a weak D call TRBD1 (6 bases). V lost 10 bases to trimming and J lost 4 bases, with 13 bases between them. The CDR3 extends over 12 amino acids. The CDR3 DNA reads TGTGCCACCCCAGGGGCGCTCTATGGCTACACCTTC. Translation: CATPGALYGYTF.

The genes are TRBV15 and TRBJ2-7; perhaps TRBD2 as D (7 bases). The germline V gene has CDR1 LNHNV and CDR2 YYDKDF (reference sequence). The germline V and J ends were trimmed by 4 bases and 1 base, with 17 bases remaining between them. CDR3 length: 16 amino acids. CDR3 sequence reads: CATSTKRGGPSYEQYF. DNA of the CDR3: TGTGCCACCAGCACCAAAAGGGGGGGGCCGTCCTACGAGCAGTACTTC. The complete variable domain, with remaining parts taken from reference TRBV15 and TRBJ2-7, reads DAMVIQNPRYQVTQFGKPVTLSCSQTLNHNVMYWYQQKSSQAPKLLFHYYDKDFNNEADTPDNFQSRRPNTSFCFLDIRSPGLGDTAMYLCATSTKRGGPSYEQYFGPGTRLTVT.

This chain uses TRBV29-1 with TRBJ1-2; D might be TRBD1 (5 bases). The CDR3 contains 13 residues. V shed 7 bases and J shed 2 bases, with 14 bases lying between them. The V gene's germline CDR1 is SQVTM and CDR2 ANQGSEA. The CDR3 sequence is CSAWGGNNYGYTF. CDR3 nucleotides: TGCAGCGCCTGGGGGGGGAACAACTATGGCTACACCTTC.

This clonotype has more than one count but fewer than ten. The chain recombines TRBV5-1 with TRBJ2-3; D might be TRBD1 or TRBD2, each matching 5 bases. The V and J ends lost 0 bases and 0 bases respectively, with 11 bases between them. This CDR3 has 16 residues. The germline V gene encodes CDR1 SGHRS and CDR2 YFSETQ. CDR3 in amino acids: CASSLAEGSSTDTQYF. The DNA for the CDR3 is TGCGCCAGCAGCTTGGCAGAGGGGTCTAGCACAGATACGCAGTATTTT.

Many counts were recorded for this clonotype. The rearrangement links TRBV7-8 to TRBJ2-1; D is ambiguous. The germline gives CDR1 SGHVS, CDR2 FQNEAQ. V was pared by 6 bases and J by 0 bases, with 12 bases between. This CDR3 is built from 15 residues. DNA of the CDR3: TGTGCCAGCAGGCTAGACTGGAGCTCCTACAATGAGCAGTTCTTC. Protein: CASRLDWSSYNEQFF.

The chain uses TRBV7-9 and TRBJ2-7; 7 nucleotides line up with TRBD1. The germline V gene has CDR1 SEHNR and CDR2 FQNEAQ (reference sequence). The length of the CDR3 is 17 residues. Trimming cost V 5 bases and J 3 bases; bases outside gene matches: 16. CDR3 sequence: CASSRRQGPDSDYEQYF. The CDR3 nucleotides are TGTGCCAGCAGCAGACGACAGGGACCGGATTCTGACTACGAGCAGTACTTC.

This clonotype was seen more than once but under ten times. V is TRBV11-2 and J is TRBJ1-6, with D perhaps TRBD1 (5 bases). Germline V gene sequence: CDR1 SGHAT, CDR2 FQNNGV. Deletions cut 8 bases from V and 7 bases from J, with 21 bases between. CDR3 length: 16 amino acids. The CDR3 region has the DNA TGTGCCAGCCCACATGGGGGGTGGGTCGCGAATTCACCCCTCCACTTT. Encoded protein: CASPHGGWVANSPLHF.

This clonotype was seen only a few times. V is TRBV9 and J is TRBJ2-7; 9 nucleotides align to TRBD2. The CDR3 runs 17 residues. The trim removed 3 bases at V and 3 bases at J, leaving 13 bases unmatched. The germline gives CDR1 SGDLS, CDR2 YYNGEE. CDR3 in DNA: TGTGCCAGCAGCGAGAGCCCGGGGCGGGGGGGCCACTACGAGCAGTACTTC. Its translation is CASSESPGRGGHYEQYF.

This clonotype was detected ten times or more. This chain links TRBV7-2 with TRBJ2-7; the D call may be TRBD1 or TRBD2 (5 bases each). V was cut by 3 bases and J by 4 bases, with 10 bases left in between. The CDR3 loop spans 13 amino acids. Germline V lookup: CDR1 SGHTA, CDR2 FQGNSA. The CDR3 loop reads CASSFGTGYEQYV. The CDR3 coding sequence is TGTGCCAGCAGCTTCGGGACGGGTTACGAGCAGTACGTC.

The chain links TRBV7-9 to TRBJ2-3; either TRBD1 or TRBD2 may supply D (5 bases each). CDR3 size: 16 residues. Trimming shortened V by 4 bases and J by 2 bases, and 16 bases separated the two germline ends. Germline-derived CDR1 and CDR2 are SEHNR and FQNEAQ (reference sequence). CDR3 residues: CASSWLRGGPTDTQYF. The CDR3, as DNA: TGTGCCAGCAGCTGGTTGAGGGGCGGCCCCACAGATACGCAGTATTTT.

The chain carries TRBV14 and TRBJ2-3, with no clear D. V was shortened by 0 bases and J by 0 bases, with 10 bases between the two germline ends. The CDR3 covers 16 residues. Looked up from germline, CDR1 is SGHDN and CDR2 is FVKESK. CDR3: CASSQDPSDSTDTQYF. CDR3 sequence (DNA): TGTGCCAGCAGCCAAGACCCCAGCGACAGCACAGATACGCAGTATTTT.

The V and J genes are TRBV5-1 and TRBJ2-1, with 12 bases fitting TRBD2. The CDR3 spans 16 residues. Per germline, CDR1 SGHRS and CDR2 YFSETQ. Trimming took 2 bases from V and 5 from J; bases not matched to a gene: 5. The CDR3 reads CASSFGLAGRNNEQFF. The DNA of the CDR3 is TGCGCCAGCAGCTTTGGACTAGCGGGGAGGAACAATGAGCAGTTCTTC.

The table lists this clonotype with a few counts. The chain uses TRBV20-1 and TRBJ2-1; D remains unclear. Per the germline V gene, CDR1 is DFQATT and CDR2 is SNEGSKA (reference sequence). Trimming cost V 2 bases and J 2 bases, with 4 bases left between them. The CDR3 is made up of 12 amino acids. CDR3 residues: CSARPAYNEQFF. The CDR3 coding sequence is TGCAGTGCTAGACCGGCCTACAATGAGCAGTTCTTC.

A note on this clonotype: This sequence may be a read error, since a much larger clone differs from it by one base. The CDR3 nucleotides read TGTGCCACCCCCAAGCCCGGGCAGACCGAGGAGCTGTTTTTT. Amino acids: CATPKPGQTEELFF. This chain uses TRBV7-2 with TRBJ2-2; D not certain. Per the germline V gene, CDR1 is SGHTA and CDR2 is FQGNSA. The CDR3 sequence is 14 residues long.

The chain recombines TRBV20-1 with TRBJ1-2; 9 nucleotides match TRBD1. The CDR3 spans 16 residues. Per the germline V gene, CDR1 is DFQATT and CDR2 is SNEGSKA (reference sequence). J was trimmed by 0 bases and V by 6 bases; bases with no gene match: 11. CDR3 loop: CSAFLQGALANYGYTF. The CDR3 coding sequence is TGCAGTGCCTTCTTACAGGGGGCGTTAGCTAACTATGGCTACACCTTC.

V and J are TRBV6-2 or TRBV6-3 and TRBJ1-1, with D possibly matching TRBD1 (6 bases). Trimming removed 3 bases from V and 1 base from J, with 12 bases in between. The CDR3 has 15 residues. Germline lookup yields CDR1 MNHEY and CDR2 SVGEGT. In DNA, the CDR3 is TGTGCCAGCAGTTATCTGGGGGCGAGGAACACTGAAGCTTTCTTT. Its protein is CASSYLGARNTEAFF.

The chain links TRBV4-2 to TRBJ2-1; 7 nucleotides align to TRBD1. This CDR3 spans 15 amino acids. Looked up from germline, CDR1 is LGHNA and CDR2 is YNFKEQ. V was pared by 0 bases and J by 8 bases, with 7 bases of the junction left unmatched. CDR3 protein: CASSQDTRGLDEQFF. DNA of the CDR3: TGTGCCAGCAGCCAAGATACTAGGGGGCTTGATGAGCAGTTCTTC.

The V and J genes are TRBV18 and TRBJ2-7; perhaps D is TRBD1 or TRBD2 (6 bases each). This CDR3 region has 14 residues. Germline-derived CDR1 and CDR2 are KGHSH and LQKENI. The V end was cut by 6 bases, the J end by 2 bases, with 14 bases between. In nucleotides, the CDR3 is TGTGCCAGCTCCTCTTTCGGGGGCACCTACGAGCAGTACTTC. Translation: CASSSFGGTYEQYF.